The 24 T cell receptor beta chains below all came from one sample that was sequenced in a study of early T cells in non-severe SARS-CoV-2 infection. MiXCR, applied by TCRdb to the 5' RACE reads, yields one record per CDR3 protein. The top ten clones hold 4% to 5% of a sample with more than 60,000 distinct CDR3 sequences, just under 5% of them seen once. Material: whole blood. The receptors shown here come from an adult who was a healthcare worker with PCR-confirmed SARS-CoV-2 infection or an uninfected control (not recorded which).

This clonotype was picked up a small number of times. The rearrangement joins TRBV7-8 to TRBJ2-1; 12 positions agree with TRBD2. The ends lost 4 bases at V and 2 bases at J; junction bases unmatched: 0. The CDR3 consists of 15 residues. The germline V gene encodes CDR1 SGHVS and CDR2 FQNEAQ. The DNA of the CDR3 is TGTGCCAGCAGCTGGACTAGCGGGACCTACAATGAGCAGTTCTTC. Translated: CASSWTSGTYNEQFF.

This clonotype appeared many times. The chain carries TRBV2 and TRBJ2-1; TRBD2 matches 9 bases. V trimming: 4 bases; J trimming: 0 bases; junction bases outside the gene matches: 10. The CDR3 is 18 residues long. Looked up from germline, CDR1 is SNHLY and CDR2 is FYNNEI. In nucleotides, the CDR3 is TGTGCCAGCAGTGGTGGAGAGGCGGGAGGGCCCTCCTACAATGAGCAGTTCTTC. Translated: CASSGGEAGGPSYNEQFF.

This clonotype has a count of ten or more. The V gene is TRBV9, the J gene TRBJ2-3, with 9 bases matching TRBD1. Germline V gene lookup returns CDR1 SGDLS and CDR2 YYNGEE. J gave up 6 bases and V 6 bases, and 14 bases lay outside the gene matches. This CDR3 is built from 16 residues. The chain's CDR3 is CASTSGGQGLADTQYF. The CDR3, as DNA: TGTGCCAGCACCTCCGGCGGACAGGGGCTGGCGGATACGCAGTATTTT.

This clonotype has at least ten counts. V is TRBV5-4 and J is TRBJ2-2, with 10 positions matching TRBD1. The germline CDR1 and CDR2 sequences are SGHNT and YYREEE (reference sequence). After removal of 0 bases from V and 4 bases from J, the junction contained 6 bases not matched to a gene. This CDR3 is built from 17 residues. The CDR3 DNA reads TGTGCCAGCAGCTTGGCCTGGGACAGGGGAGGCACCGGGGAGCTGTTTTTT. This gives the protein CASSLAWDRGGTGELFF.

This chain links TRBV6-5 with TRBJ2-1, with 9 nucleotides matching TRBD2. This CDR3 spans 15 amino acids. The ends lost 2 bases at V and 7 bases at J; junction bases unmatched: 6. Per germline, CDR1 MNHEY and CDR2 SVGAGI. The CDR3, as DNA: TGTGCCAGCAGTTACGGTCTAGCGGGGCTAAATGAGCAGTTCTTC. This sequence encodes CASSYGLAGLNEQFF.

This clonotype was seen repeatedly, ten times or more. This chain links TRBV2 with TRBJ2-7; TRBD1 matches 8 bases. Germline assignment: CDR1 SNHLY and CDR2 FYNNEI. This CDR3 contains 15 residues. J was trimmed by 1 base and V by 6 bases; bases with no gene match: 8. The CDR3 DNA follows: TGTGCCAGCAGAGTAGACAGGGGAGGTTCCTACGAGCAGTACTTC. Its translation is CASRVDRGGSYEQYF.

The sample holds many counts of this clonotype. CDR3: CSATGGYTGELFF. The CDR3 bases are TGCAGTGCTACGGGCGGGTACACCGGGGAGCTGTTTTTT. This sequence joins TRBV20-1 and TRBJ2-2; D may be TRBD2 (5 bases). The germline CDR1 and CDR2 sequences are DFQATT and SNEGSKA (reference sequence). V lost 4 bases to trimming and J lost 3 bases, with 9 bases between them. The CDR3 has 13 residues.

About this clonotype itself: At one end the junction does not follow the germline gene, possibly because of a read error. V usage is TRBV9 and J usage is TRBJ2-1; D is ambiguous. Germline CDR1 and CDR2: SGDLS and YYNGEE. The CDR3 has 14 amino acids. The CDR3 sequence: CTSSVVLQGGEQFF. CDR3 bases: TGTACCAGCAGCGTTGTCCTCCAAGGCGGTGAGCAGTTCTTC.

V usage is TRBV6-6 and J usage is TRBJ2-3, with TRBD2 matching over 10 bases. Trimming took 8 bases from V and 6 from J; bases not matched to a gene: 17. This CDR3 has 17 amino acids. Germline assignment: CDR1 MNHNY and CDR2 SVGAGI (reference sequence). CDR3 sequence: CASRPSRGAGGVDTQYF. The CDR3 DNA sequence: TGTGCCAGCCGACCAAGCAGGGGAGCGGGAGGGGTGGATACGCAGTATTTT.

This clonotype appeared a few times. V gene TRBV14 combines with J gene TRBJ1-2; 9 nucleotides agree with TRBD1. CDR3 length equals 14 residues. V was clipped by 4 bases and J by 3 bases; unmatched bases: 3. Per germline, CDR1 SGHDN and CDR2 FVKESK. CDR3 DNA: TGTGCCAGCAGCCCAGACAGGGGGGACTATGGCTACACCTTC. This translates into CASSPDRGDYGYTF.

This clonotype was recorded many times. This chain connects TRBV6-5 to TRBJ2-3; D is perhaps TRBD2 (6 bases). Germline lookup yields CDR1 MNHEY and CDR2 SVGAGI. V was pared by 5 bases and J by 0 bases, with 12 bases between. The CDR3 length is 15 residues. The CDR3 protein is CASSPGDTSTDTQYF. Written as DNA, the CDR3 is TGTGCCAGCAGTCCGGGGGATACTAGCACAGATACGCAGTATTTT.

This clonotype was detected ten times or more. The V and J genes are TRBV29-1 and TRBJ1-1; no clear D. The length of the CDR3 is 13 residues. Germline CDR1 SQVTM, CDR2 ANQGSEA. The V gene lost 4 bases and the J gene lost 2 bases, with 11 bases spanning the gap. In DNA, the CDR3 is TGCAGCGTTGGTGAGGGAGATAACACTGAAGCTTTCTTT. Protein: CSVGEGDNTEAFF.

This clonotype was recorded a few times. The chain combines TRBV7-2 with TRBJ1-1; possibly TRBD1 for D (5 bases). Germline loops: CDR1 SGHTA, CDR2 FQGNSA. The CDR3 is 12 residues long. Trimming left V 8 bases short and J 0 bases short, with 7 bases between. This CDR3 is CASDSLNTEAFF. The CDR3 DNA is TGTGCCAGCGACAGCTTGAACACTGAAGCTTTCTTT.

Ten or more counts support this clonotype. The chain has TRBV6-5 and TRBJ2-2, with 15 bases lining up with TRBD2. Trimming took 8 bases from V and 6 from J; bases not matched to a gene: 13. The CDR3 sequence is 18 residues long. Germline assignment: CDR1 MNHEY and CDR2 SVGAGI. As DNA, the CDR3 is TGTGCCAGCGGCTCTATCACCGGACTAGCGGGGGGGCCCGGGGAGCTGTTTTTT. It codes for CASGSITGLAGGPGELFF.

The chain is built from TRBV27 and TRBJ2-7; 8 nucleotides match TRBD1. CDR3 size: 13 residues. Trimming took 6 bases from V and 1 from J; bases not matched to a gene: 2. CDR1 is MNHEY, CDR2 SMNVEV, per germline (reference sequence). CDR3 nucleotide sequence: TGTGCCAGCAGCCAGGGGGCTTCCTACGAGCAGTACTTC. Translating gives CASSQGASYEQYF.

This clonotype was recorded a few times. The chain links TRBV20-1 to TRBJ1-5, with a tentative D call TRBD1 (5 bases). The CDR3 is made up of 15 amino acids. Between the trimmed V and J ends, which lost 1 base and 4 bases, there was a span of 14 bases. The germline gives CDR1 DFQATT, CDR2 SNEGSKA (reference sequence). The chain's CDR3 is CSARALGPRNQPQHF. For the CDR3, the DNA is TGCAGTGCTAGAGCCCTGGGACCGAGGAATCAGCCCCAGCATTTT.

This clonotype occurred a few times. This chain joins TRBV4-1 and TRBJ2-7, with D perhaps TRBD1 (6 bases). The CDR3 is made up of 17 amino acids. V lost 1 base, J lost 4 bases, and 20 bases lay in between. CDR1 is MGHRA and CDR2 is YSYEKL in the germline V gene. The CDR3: CASSQGGRQVTTYEQYF. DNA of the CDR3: TGCGCCAGCAGCCAAGGAGGGCGACAGGTCACGACTTACGAGCAGTACTTC.

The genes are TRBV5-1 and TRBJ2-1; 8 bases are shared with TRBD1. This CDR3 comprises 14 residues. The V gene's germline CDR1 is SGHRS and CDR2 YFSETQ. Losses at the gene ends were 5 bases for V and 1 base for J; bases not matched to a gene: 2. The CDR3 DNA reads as TGCGCCAGCAGGACAGGGGATTCCTACAATGAGCAGTTCTTC. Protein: CASRTGDSYNEQFF.

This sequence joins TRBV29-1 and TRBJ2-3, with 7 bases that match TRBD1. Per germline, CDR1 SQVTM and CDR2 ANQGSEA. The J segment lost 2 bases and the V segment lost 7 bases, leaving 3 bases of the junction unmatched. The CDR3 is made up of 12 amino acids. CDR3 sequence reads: CSETGYTDTQYF. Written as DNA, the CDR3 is TGCAGCGAGACAGGGTACACAGATACGCAGTATTTT.

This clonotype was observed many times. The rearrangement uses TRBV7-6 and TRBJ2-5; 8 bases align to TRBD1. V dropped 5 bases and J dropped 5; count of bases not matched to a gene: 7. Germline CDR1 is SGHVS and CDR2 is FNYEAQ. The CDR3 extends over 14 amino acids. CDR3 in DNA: TGTGCCAGCAGCCCGACAGGGGCGAGGGAGACCCAGTACTTC. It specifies CASSPTGARETQYF. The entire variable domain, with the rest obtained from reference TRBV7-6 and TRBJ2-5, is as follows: GAGVSQSPRYKVTKRGQDVALRCDPISGHVSLYWYRQALGQGPEFLTYFNYEAQQDKSGLPNDRFSAERPEGSISTLTIQRTEQRDSAMYRCASSPTGARETQYFGPGTRLLVL.

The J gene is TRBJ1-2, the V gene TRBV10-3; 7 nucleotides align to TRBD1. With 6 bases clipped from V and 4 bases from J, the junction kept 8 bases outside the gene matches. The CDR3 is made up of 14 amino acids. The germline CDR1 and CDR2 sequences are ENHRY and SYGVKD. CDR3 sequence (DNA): TGTGCCATCAGCGGAAGGGACAGCGTCTATGGCTACACCTTC. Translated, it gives CAISGRDSVYGYTF.

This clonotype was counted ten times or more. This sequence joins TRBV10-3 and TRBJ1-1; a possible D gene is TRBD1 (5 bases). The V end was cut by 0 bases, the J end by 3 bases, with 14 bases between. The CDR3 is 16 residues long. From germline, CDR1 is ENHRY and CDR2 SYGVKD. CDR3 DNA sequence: TGTGCCATCAGTGAGTCGCCCCAGGGAGTTTACACTGAAGCTTTCTTT. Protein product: CAISESPQGVYTEAFF.

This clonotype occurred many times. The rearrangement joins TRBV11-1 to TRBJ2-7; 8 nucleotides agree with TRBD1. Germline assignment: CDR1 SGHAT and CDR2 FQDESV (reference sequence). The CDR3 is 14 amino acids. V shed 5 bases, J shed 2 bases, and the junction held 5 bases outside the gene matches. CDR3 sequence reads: CASSLRDRTYEQYF. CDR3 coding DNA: TGTGCCAGCAGCCTACGGGACAGGACCTACGAGCAGTACTTC.

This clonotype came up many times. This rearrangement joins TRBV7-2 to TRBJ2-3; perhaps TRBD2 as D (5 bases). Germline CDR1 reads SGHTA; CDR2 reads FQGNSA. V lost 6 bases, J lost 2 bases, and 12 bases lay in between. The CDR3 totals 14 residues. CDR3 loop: CASRNREYTDTQYF. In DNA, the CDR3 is TGTGCCAGCAGAAACCGGGAATACACAGATACGCAGTATTTT.